This is a list of T cell receptor beta chains from one sample in a study of blood T cell repertoires in COVID-19. Method: immunoSEQ multiplex PCR; TCRdb's copy keeps in-frame clones and lacks some. This table has fewer than 250,000 clones, around four fifths appearing once. Sequenced: peripheral blood. The receptors derive from a woman aged 60 to 75 with active or convalescent COVID-19. Each CDR3 is given with its conserved first and last residue. A D gene is named only where the DNA matches it firmly. Size values are once, few and many counts, or a class for expanded clones, and some rows have none.

clone size: .
V gene: TRBV7-8
J gene: TRBJ2-1
D gene: TRBD2
CDR3 protein: CASSPPGAGVGDEQFF
CDR3 DNA: TGTGCCAGCAGCCCCCCTGGAGCGGGAGTAGGCGATGAGCAGTTCTTC

clone size: .
V gene: TRBV30
J gene: TRBJ2-1
D gene: .
CDR3 protein: CASTHGGTNNEQFF
CDR3 DNA: TGTGCCTCCACACACGGGGGTACGAACAATGAGCAGTTCTTC

clone size: .
V gene: TRBV21-1
J gene: TRBJ1-1
D gene: .
CDR3 protein: CASSIRRQRNTEAFF
CDR3 DNA: TGTGCCAGCAGCATCAGGCGACAGAGGAACACTGAAGCTTTCTTT

clone size: .
V gene: TRBV2
J gene: TRBJ1-1
D gene: .
CDR3 protein: CASSDPGLITEAFF
CDR3 DNA: TGTGCCAGCAGTGATCCAGGGTTGATCACTGAAGCTTTCTTT

clone size: once
V gene: TRBV7-9
J gene: TRBJ2-7
D gene: TRBD1
CDR3 protein: CASSPGQGAYEQYF
CDR3 DNA: TGTGCCAGCAGCCCGGGACAGGGGGCCTACGAGCAGTACTTC

clone size: .
V gene: TRBV4-2
J gene: TRBJ1-3
D gene: TRBD1
CDR3 protein: CASSPWTGTGNTIYF
CDR3 DNA: TGTGCCAGCAGCCCCTGGACAGGTACTGGAAACACCATATATTTT

clone size: .
V gene: TRBV7-8
J gene: TRBJ2-1
D gene: .
CDR3 protein: CASSFIYNEQFF
CDR3 DNA: TGTGCCAGCAGCTTTATTTACAATGAGCAGTTCTTC

clone size: .
V gene: TRBV18
J gene: TRBJ2-1
D gene: .
CDR3 protein: CASFPGQRSSYNEQFF
CDR3 DNA: TGTGCCAGCTTCCCGGGACAAAGGAGCTCCTACAATGAGCAGTTCTTC

clone size: .
V gene: TRBV24-1
J gene: TRBJ2-1
D gene: .
CDR3 protein: CATSDSGVVYEQFF
CDR3 DNA: TGTGCCACCAGTGATTCGGGAGTGGTCTATGAGCAGTTCTTC

clone size: .
V gene: TRBV7-8
J gene: TRBJ2-1
D gene: .
CDR3 protein: CASSLGRSGNYNEQFF
CDR3 DNA: TGTGCCAGCAGCTTAGGGCGGTCGGGAAACTACAATGAGCAGTTCTTC

clone size: .
V gene: TRBV10-3
J gene: TRBJ1-1
D gene: TRBD1
CDR3 protein: CAISSGGWAFF
CDR3 DNA: TGTGCCATCAGTTCAGGGGGCTGGGCTTTCTTT

clone size: .
V gene: TRBV11-2
J gene: TRBJ1-6
D gene: TRBD1
CDR3 protein: CASSLWDRNSPLHF
CDR3 DNA: TGTGCCAGCAGCTTATGGGACAGAAATTCACCCCTCCACTTT

clone size: .
V gene: TRBV5-5
J gene: TRBJ1-3
D gene: .
CDR3 protein: CASSPAGSLGLSSGNTIYF
CDR3 DNA: TGTGCCAGCAGCCCGGCGGGGAGTCTGGGCCTGAGCTCTGGAAACACCATATATTTT

clone size: once
V gene: TRBV6-5
J gene: TRBJ1-5
D gene: .
CDR3 protein: CATTAGGGGNQPQHF
CDR3 DNA: TGTGCGACGACGGCGGGGGGCGGGGGCAATCAGCCCCAGCATTTT

clone size: .
V gene: TRBV7-6
J gene: TRBJ2-1
D gene: .
CDR3 protein: CASSPLGGALYNEQFF
CDR3 DNA: TGTGCCAGCAGCCCCTTGGGGGGGGCATTGTACAATGAGCAGTTCTTC

clone size: .
V gene: TRBV18
J gene: TRBJ1-5
D gene: TRBD1
CDR3 protein: CASSPSGQGMLSNQPQHF
CDR3 DNA: TGTGCCAGCTCACCCTCCGGACAGGGCATGCTTAGCAATCAGCCCCAGCATTTT

clone size: .
V gene: TRBV28
J gene: TRBJ1-5
D gene: .
CDR3 protein: CASSLVDSRFGPQHF
CDR3 DNA: TGTGCCAGCAGTTTAGTCGACAGTCGATTTGGGCCCCAGCATTTT